A single sample gave rise to the 23 T cell receptor beta chains below, sequenced in a study of blood T cell repertoires in COVID-19. Some clones are missing from TCRdb's copy, which holds only in-frame ones; the method was immunoSEQ multiplex PCR. Among under 300,000 clones listed, nearly 90% were seen once. The sequencing sample was made of PBMCs or T cells enriched from blood (not recorded which). These receptors were taken from a young woman who had recovered from COVID-19.

CDR3 loop: CASSYSGQGEMHQHF. CDR3 nucleotides: TGTGCCAGCAGTTACTCCGGACAGGGCGAGATGCATCAGCATTTT. V usage is TRBV28 and J usage is TRBJ1-5; TRBD1 matches at 8 bases. With 4 bases clipped from V and 13 bases from J, the junction kept 15 bases outside the gene matches. Per the germline V gene, CDR1 is MDHEN and CDR2 is SYDVKM. This CDR3 has 15 residues.

The chain carries TRBV24-1 and TRBJ1-5, with TRBD1 as a possible D gene (6 bases). The CDR3 totals 15 residues. Trimming left V 4 bases short and J 7 bases short, with 16 bases between. Germline V gene sequence: CDR1 KGHDR, CDR2 SFDVKD. CDR3 protein: CATSDVRAGDQPQHF. DNA of the CDR3: TGTGCCACCAGTGACGTGAGGGCAGGGGACCAGCCCCAGCATTTT.

The gene calls are TRBV29-1 and TRBJ1-2; 7 bases are a match to TRBD1. Unmatched junction bases numbered 4, after V lost 4 bases and J lost 8 bases. Germline-derived CDR1 and CDR2 are SQVTM and ANQGSEA. The CDR3 consists of 11 residues. The CDR3 DNA reads as TGCAGCGTTGTCGGGACAGACGGCTACACCTTC. Amino acids: CSVVGTDGYTF.

The chain is built from TRBV6-2 or TRBV6-3 and TRBJ2-3; 7 bases are shared with TRBD2. In germline, CDR1 is MNHEY, CDR2 SVGEGT. The CDR3 is 12 residues long. Trimming took 6 bases from V and 10 from J; bases not matched to a gene: 7. The CDR3 coding sequence is TGTGCCAGCAGCCATACTAGCGTAGCGCAGTATTTT. Encoded protein: CASSHTSVAQYF.

The V call is TRBV3-1 (or the pseudogene TRBV3-2), the J call TRBJ2-2, with D hard to call. Trimming left V 3 bases short and J 5 bases short, with 4 bases between. This CDR3 spans 12 amino acids. Germline CDR1 reads LGHDT; CDR2 reads YNNKEL (reference sequence). The CDR3 nucleotides read TGTGCCAGCAGCCAGAGTACCGGGGAGCTGTTTTTT. Its protein is CASSQSTGELFF.

About this clone: Different DNA sequences within this sample yield the same CDR3. V gene TRBV2 combines with J gene TRBJ2-7; D gene ambiguous. The germline CDR1 and CDR2 sequences are SNHLY and FYNNEI. The CDR3 loop spans 12 amino acids. V gave up 2 bases and J gave up 6 bases, with 8 bases separating them. CDR3 sequence reads: CASSEFPGEQYF. CDR3 nucleotide sequence: TGTGCCAGCAGTGAATTTCCCGGCGAGCAGTACTTC. The full variable domain, rest sourced from reference TRBV2 and TRBJ2-7, is EPEVTQTPSHQVTQMGQEVILRCVPISNHLYFYWYRQILGQKVEFLVSFYNNEISEKSEIFDDQFSVERPDGSNFTLKIRSTKLEDSAMYFCASSEFPGEQYFGPGTRLTVT.

This clone has only one observation. The J gene is TRBJ2-7, the V gene TRBV6-5; TRBD1 is a possible D gene (6 bases). The germline V and J ends were trimmed by 4 bases and 3 bases, with 19 bases remaining between them. This CDR3 has 16 residues. Germline CDR1 and CDR2: MNHEY and SVGAGI. This CDR3 reads CASSFLLSGGLYEQYF. The CDR3, as DNA: TGTGCCAGCAGTTTTCTTTTGAGTGGGGGCCTCTACGAGCAGTACTTC.

CDR3 in amino acids: CASSPSGGSSGANVLTF. CDR3 nucleotide sequence: TGCGCCAGCAGCCCTAGCGGAGGTTCCTCTGGGGCCAACGTCCTGACTTTC. The chain has TRBV5-1 and TRBJ2-6, with 7 bases fitting TRBD2. The CDR3 is made up of 17 amino acids. The germline V gene has CDR1 SGHRS and CDR2 YFSETQ. V shed 4 bases, J shed 0 bases, and the junction held 7 bases outside the gene matches.

V usage is TRBV25-1 and J usage is TRBJ1-2, with D tentatively TRBD1 (6 bases). Germline V CDR1 and CDR2: MGHDK, SYGVNS. CDR3 length equals 15 residues. V dropped 4 bases and J dropped 8 bases, with 20 bases sitting between them. The CDR3 coding sequence is TGTGCCAGCAGTGTCACAGGGCTTTCTACTGGCGGCTACACCTTC. Its protein product is CASSVTGLSTGGYTF.

J is TRBJ1-2 and V is TRBV28, with TRBD1 identical over 9 bases. Germline V gives CDR1 MDHEN, CDR2 SYDVKM. J was trimmed by 4 bases and V by 6 bases; bases with no gene match: 9. The CDR3 is 15 residues long. The CDR3 loop reads CASSGGTGILYGYTF. Here the CDR3 DNA reads TGTGCCAGCAGCGGAGGGACAGGGATCCTCTATGGCTACACCTTC.

This clone was seen a few times. The genes are TRBV29-1 and TRBJ1-1; TRBD1 is a possible D gene (5 bases). Trimming cost V 5 bases and J 6 bases, with 13 bases left between them. Germline V gene lookup returns CDR1 SQVTM and CDR2 ANQGSEA. The CDR3 sequence is 12 residues long. This CDR3 reads CSVRFGGPEAFF. CDR3 coding DNA: TGCAGCGTTAGATTCGGGGGACCTGAAGCTTTCTTT.

The chain employs TRBV5-4 and TRBJ2-5; 7 nucleotides agree with TRBD2. Per the germline V gene, CDR1 is SGHNT and CDR2 is YYREEE (reference sequence). J was trimmed by 1 base and V by 4 bases; bases with no gene match: 10. The CDR3 is made up of 16 amino acids. This chain's CDR3 is CASSRFIGTTQETQYF. The CDR3 DNA follows: TGTGCCAGCAGCCGGTTCATCGGGACTACCCAAGAGACCCAGTACTTC.

The J gene is TRBJ1-2, the V gene TRBV7-2, with a tentative D call TRBD1 (5 bases). CDR3 length equals 14 residues. Germline lookup yields CDR1 SGHTA and CDR2 FQGNSA. V dropped 5 bases and J dropped 1 base, with 11 bases sitting between them. The CDR3 DNA follows: TGTGCCAGCAGCCCTAATCAGGGTAACTATGGCTACACCTTC. It is translated as CASSPNQGNYGYTF.

The chain uses TRBV27 and TRBJ2-7, with 10 nucleotides matching TRBD1. The length of the CDR3 is 16 residues. V gave up 3 bases and J gave up 5 bases; unmatched junction bases: 10. Germline CDR1 and CDR2: MNHEY and SMNVEV (reference sequence). CDR3 in DNA: TGTGCCAGCAGTTTTGGGGCGGGGACAGGGGACCACGAGCAGTACTTC. Its translation: CASSFGAGTGDHEQYF.

The genes are TRBV27 and TRBJ2-3; tentatively, D is TRBD1 (5 bases). Germline V gene lookup returns CDR1 MNHEY and CDR2 SMNVEV (reference sequence). Trimming shortened V by 2 bases and J by 4 bases, and 10 bases separated the two germline ends. This CDR3 has 14 amino acids. The CDR3 protein is CASSLIRVPDTQYF. The CDR3 region has the DNA TGTGCCAGCAGTTTAATCAGGGTCCCAGATACGCAGTATTTT.

The chain has TRBV7-9 and TRBJ2-4, with D tentatively TRBD2 (6 bases). The V and J ends lost 1 base and 5 bases respectively, with 6 bases between them. Germline CDR1 reads SEHNR; CDR2 reads FQNEAQ (reference sequence). The CDR3 has 13 residues. The DNA for the CDR3 is TGTGCCAGCAGCTTAGGGGGGGAAAACATTCAGTACTTC. Translating it yields CASSLGGENIQYF.

This clone was seen more than once but under ten times. The rearrangement joins TRBV28 to TRBJ1-4; a possible D gene is TRBD1 (6 bases). Germline V CDR1 and CDR2: MDHEN, SYDVKM. The V and J ends lost 8 bases and 7 bases respectively, with 14 bases between them. The CDR3 extends over 13 amino acids. The CDR3 spells CASQAGTSEKLFF. The DNA for the CDR3 is TGTGCCAGCCAAGCCGGGACATCTGAAAAACTGTTTTTT.

The V and J genes are TRBV13 and TRBJ1-2; the D is unclear. Trimming shortened V by 0 bases and J by 0 bases, and 11 bases separated the two germline ends. CDR1 is PRHDT and CDR2 is FYEKMQ in the germline V gene (reference sequence). This CDR3 has 16 residues. The CDR3 spells CASSLGRGTANYGYTF. The CDR3 DNA sequence: TGTGCCAGCAGCTTAGGCCGCGGCACTGCTAACTATGGCTACACCTTC.

V and J are TRBV5-1 and TRBJ2-2; D might be TRBD1 (5 bases). The V and J ends lost 2 bases and 3 bases respectively, with 17 bases between them. Germline lookup yields CDR1 SGHRS and CDR2 YFSETQ. CDR3 length equals 17 residues. The CDR3 DNA follows: TGCGCCAGCAGCTTCGTCGGTGGCAGGGCGTACACCGGGGAGCTGTTTTTT. This gives the protein CASSFVGGRAYTGELFF.

The chain recombines TRBV5-4 with TRBJ1-6; 8 bases are shared with TRBD1. With V trimmed by 4 bases and J by 7 bases, 10 bases remained unmatched. The CDR3 contains 16 residues. Germline CDR1 and CDR2: SGHNT and YYREEE (reference sequence). The CDR3 bases are TGTGCCAGCAGCATCTGGACAGGGCGAGGGAATTCACCCCTCCACTTT. Translation: CASSIWTGRGNSPLHF.

This clone was observed once. The CDR3 nucleotides read TGTGCCAGCGGGCTAGCGGTCACAGATACGCAGTATTTT. Amino acid sequence: CASGLAVTDTQYF. The chain links TRBV7-8 to TRBJ2-3; TRBD2 agrees at 7 bases. Germline V gene data show CDR1 as SGHVS and CDR2 as FQNEAQ. J was trimmed by 2 bases and V by 8 bases; bases with no gene match: 4. CDR3 length: 13 amino acids.

This clone has only one observation. The J gene is TRBJ1-2, the V gene TRBV9; unclear D gene. Germline CDR1 reads SGDLS; CDR2 reads YYNGEE. V dropped 4 bases and J dropped 7 bases, with 17 bases sitting between them. The CDR3 extends over 14 amino acids. CDR3 bases: TGTGCCAGCAGCCCTCGGTCCCAGGCCTCTGGCTACACCTTC. Translated, it gives CASSPRSQASGYTF.

CDR3 sequence (DNA): TGTGCCAGCAGCCAAGATAGGGGGCGAATTTTAAATGAGCAGTTCTTC. Encoded protein: CASSQDRGRILNEQFF. This chain links TRBV3-1 (or the pseudogene TRBV3-2) with TRBJ2-1, with 7 bases matching TRBD1. V gave up 0 bases and J gave up 7 bases; unmatched junction bases: 9. Germline assignment: CDR1 LGHDT and CDR2 YNNKEL (reference sequence). This CDR3 region has 16 residues.